This section outlines one T cell receptor beta chain sequence together with its context. As yet, its antigen is unknown. The PCR had 60 Vbeta and 13 Jbeta primers. This table comes from immunoSEQ multiplex PCR, and its TCRdb copy is limited to in-frame clones, with some not included. The table has about 150,000 clones, about three quarters seen once; the top ten hold approximately 4%. This record comes from a study of cytomegalovirus exposure and HLA in healthy donors. Study results and caveats: The study assumed roughly uniform donor sequencing depth for presence/absence analyses. In a later analysis, DRB1 alleles had the most associated TCRs; HLA-C alleles the fewest.

Looked up from germline, CDR1 is MNHEY and CDR2 is SVGAGI. This CDR3 has 13 amino acids. Trimming removed 10 bases from V and 0 bases from J, with 12 bases in between. The receptor was derived from a male donor in good health and CMV-seronegative. Input material: PBMCs. V is TRBV6-5 and J is TRBJ1-2; no definite D call. The CDR3 spells CATYREANYGYTF. The DNA for the CDR3 is TGTGCCACCTATCGAGAAGCTAACTATGGCTACACCTTC.